This T cell receptor beta chain derives from a study of shared clonotypes between healthy human individuals. Overall study findings and caveats: A limitation of the genetic and exposure-history diversity represented arose from few donors. Clonotypes shared by all four sorted-subset donors had higher generation probabilities than non-shared clonotypes.

The investigators split CD4+ cells into a CD45RA+ naive subset and a CD45RA-negative memory subset. CDR3 length equals 15 residues. CDR1 is GTSNPN, CDR2 SVGIG, per germline (reference sequence). V lost 0 bases and J 4 bases, leaving 15 bases between the germline ends. Concerning this clone: The antigen is not known.

Source study methods: As immunoSEQ supplied junction-only sequences (without quality scores), filtering differed. Repertoires were generated with immunoSEQ multiplex PCR, while TCRdb's copy carries only in-frame clones and drops some. V and J calls plus clone size are reproduced from that table; the DNA served to infer D and trimming. The sample includes around 1,100,000 clones, roughly 80% of them seen just once. The sequence derives from a man younger than 35 in good health. Some clones in this sample may be carry-over from other donors' samples. Sequencing input: memory CD4+ T cells from PBMCs. This sample's subset: CD45RA-negative fraction. The gene calls are TRBV30 and TRBJ1-2; D unresolved. The CDR3 spells CAWSVGPAWAYGYTF. The CDR3 nucleotides read TGTGCCTGGAGTGTAGGGCCAGCTTGGGCCTATGGCTACACCTTC.